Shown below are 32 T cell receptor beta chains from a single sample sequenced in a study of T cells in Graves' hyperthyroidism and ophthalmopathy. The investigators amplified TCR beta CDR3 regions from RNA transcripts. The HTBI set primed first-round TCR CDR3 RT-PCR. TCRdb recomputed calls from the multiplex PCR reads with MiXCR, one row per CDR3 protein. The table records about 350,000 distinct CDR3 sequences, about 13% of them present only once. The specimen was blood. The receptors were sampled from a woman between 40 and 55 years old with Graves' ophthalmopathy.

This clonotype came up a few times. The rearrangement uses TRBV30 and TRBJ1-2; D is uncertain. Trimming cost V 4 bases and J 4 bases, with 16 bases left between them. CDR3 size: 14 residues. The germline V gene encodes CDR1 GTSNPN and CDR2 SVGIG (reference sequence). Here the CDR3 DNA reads TGTGCCTGGATCCCTCTTGAGAGAGCCTATGGCTACACCTTC. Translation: CAWIPLERAYGYTF.

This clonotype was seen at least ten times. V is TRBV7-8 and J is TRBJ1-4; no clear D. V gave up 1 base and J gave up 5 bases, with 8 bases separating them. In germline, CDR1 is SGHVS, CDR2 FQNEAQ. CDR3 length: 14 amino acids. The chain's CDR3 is CASSLVRENEKLFF. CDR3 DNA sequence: TGTGCCAGCAGCTTAGTGAGAGAAAATGAAAAACTGTTTTTT. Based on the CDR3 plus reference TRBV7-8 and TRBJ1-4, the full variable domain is GAGVSQSPRYKVAKRGQDVALRCDPISGHVSLFWYQQALGQGPEFLTYFQNEAQLDKSGLPSDRFFAERPEGSVSTLKIQRTQQEDSAVYLCASSLVRENEKLFFGSGTQLSVL.

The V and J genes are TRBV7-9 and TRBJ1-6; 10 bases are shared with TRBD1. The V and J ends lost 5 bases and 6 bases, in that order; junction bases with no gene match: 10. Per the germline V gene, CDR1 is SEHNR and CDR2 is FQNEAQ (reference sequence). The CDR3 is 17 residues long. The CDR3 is CASSRYGQGDFNSPLHF. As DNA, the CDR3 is TGTGCCAGCAGCCGGTACGGACAGGGGGACTTTAATTCACCCCTCCACTTT.

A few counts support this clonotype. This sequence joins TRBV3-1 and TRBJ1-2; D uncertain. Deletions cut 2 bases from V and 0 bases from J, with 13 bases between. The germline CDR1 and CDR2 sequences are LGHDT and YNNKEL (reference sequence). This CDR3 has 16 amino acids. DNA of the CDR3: TGTGCCAGCAGCCAAAGCCAGTTACAAGCTAACTATGGCTACACCTTC. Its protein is CASSQSQLQANYGYTF.

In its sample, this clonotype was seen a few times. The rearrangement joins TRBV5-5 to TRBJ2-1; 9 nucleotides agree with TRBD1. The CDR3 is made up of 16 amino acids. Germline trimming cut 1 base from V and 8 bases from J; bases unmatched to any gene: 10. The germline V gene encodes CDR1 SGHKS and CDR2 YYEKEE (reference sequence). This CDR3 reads CASSLPVDRGRDEQFF. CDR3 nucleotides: TGTGCCAGCAGCTTGCCGGTGGACAGGGGTCGAGATGAGCAGTTCTTC.

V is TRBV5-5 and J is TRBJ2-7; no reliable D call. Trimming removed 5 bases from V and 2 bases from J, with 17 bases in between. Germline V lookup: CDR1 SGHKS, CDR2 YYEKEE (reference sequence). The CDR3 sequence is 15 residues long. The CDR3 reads CASRPTEYYTYEQYF. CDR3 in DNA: TGTGCCAGCAGGCCTACCGAGTACTATACCTACGAGCAGTACTTC.

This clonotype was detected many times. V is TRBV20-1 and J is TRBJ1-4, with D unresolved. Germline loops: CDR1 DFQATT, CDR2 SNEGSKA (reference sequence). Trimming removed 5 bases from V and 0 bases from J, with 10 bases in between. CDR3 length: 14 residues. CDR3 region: CSAHSVSTNEKLFF. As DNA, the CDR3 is TGCAGTGCTCACTCGGTCTCAACTAATGAAAAACTGTTTTTT.

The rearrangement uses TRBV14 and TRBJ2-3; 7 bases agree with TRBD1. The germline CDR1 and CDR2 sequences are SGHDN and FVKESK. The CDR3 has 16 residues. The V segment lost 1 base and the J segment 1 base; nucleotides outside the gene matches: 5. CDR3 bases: TGTGCCAGCAGCCAAGGGGACAGCCTCCGCACAGATACGCAGTATTTT. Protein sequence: CASSQGDSLRTDTQYF.

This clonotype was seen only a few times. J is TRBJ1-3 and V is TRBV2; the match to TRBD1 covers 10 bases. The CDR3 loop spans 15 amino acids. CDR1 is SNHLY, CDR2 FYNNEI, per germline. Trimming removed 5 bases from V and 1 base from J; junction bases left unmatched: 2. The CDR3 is CASSLDRGSGNTIYF. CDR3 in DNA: TGTGCCAGCAGTTTGGACAGGGGGTCTGGAAACACCATATATTTT. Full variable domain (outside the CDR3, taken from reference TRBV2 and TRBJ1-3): EPEVTQTPSHQVTQMGQEVILRCVPISNHLYFYWYRQILGQKVEFLVSFYNNEISEKSEIFDDQFSVERPDGSNFTLKIRSTKLEDSAMYFCASSLDRGSGNTIYFGEGSWLTVV.

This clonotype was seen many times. CDR3 in DNA: TGTGCCAGCAGCCCTTGGACAGGGAGAAGCACAGATACGCAGTATTTT. Translation: CASSPWTGRSTDTQYF. The genes are TRBV11-2 and TRBJ2-3, with 8 bases lining up with TRBD1. Germline CDR1 and CDR2: SGHAT and FQNNGV. There are 16 residues in the CDR3. The trim removed 5 bases at V and 0 bases at J, leaving 7 bases unmatched.

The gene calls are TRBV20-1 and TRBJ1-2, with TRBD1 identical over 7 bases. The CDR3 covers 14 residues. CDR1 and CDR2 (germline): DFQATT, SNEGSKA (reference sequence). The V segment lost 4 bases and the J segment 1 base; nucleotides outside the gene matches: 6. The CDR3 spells CSATGTANNYGYTF. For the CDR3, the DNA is TGCAGTGCTACCGGGACAGCTAATAACTATGGCTACACCTTC.

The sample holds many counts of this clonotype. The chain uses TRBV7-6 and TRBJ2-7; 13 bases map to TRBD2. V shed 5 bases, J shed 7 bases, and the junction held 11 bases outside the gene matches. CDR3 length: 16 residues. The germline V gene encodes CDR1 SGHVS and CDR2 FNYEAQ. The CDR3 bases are TGTGCCAGCAGCCTGGGGACTAGCGGGAACCGTGGGGAGCAGTACTTC. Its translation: CASSLGTSGNRGEQYF.

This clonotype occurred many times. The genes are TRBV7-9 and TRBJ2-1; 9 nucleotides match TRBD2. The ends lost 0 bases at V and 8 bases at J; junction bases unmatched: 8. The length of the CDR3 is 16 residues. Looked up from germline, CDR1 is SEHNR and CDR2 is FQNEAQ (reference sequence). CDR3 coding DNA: TGTGCCAGCAGCTTAGCGGTAGCGGGGGACTCTCATGAGCAGTTCTTC. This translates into CASSLAVAGDSHEQFF. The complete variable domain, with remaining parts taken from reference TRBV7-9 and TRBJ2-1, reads DTGVSQNPRHKITKRGQNVTFRCDPISEHNRLYWYRQTLGQGPEFLTYFQNEAQLEKSRLLSDRFSAERPKGSFSTLEIQRTEQGDSAMYLCASSLAVAGDSHEQFFGPGTRLTVL.

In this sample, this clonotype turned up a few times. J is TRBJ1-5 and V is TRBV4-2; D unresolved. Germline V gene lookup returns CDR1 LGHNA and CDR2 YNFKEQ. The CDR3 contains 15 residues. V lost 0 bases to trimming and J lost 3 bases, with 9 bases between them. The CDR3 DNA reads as TGTGCCAGCAGCCAAGACTTCGATTTCAATCAGCCCCAGCATTTT. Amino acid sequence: CASSQDFDFNQPQHF.

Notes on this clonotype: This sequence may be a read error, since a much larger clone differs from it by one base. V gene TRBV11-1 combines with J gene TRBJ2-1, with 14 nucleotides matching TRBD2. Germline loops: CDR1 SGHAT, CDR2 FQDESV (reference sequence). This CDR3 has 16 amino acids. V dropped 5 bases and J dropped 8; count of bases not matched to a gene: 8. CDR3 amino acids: CASSPRLAGGLDEQFF. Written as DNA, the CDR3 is TGTGCCAGCAGCCCTAGACTAGCGGGGGGGCTCGATGAGCAGTTCTTC.

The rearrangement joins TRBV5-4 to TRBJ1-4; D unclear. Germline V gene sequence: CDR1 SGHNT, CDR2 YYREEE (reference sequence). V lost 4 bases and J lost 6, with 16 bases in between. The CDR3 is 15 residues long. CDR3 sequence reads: CASSPDPLPDEKLFF. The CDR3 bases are TGTGCCAGCAGCCCGGACCCCCTTCCCGATGAAAAACTGTTTTTT.

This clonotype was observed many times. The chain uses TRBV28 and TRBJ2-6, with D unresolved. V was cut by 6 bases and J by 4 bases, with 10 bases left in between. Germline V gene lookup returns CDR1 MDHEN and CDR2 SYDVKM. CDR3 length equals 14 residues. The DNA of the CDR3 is TGTGCCAGCAGCAAGGGCTTCGGGGCCAACGTCCTGACTTTC. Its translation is CASSKGFGANVLTF. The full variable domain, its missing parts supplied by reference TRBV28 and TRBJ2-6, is DVKVTQSSRYLVKRTGEKVFLECVQDMDHENMFWYRQDPGLGLRLIYFSYDVKMKEKGDIPEGYSVSREKKERFSLILESASTNQTSMYLCASSKGFGANVLTFGAGSRLTVL.

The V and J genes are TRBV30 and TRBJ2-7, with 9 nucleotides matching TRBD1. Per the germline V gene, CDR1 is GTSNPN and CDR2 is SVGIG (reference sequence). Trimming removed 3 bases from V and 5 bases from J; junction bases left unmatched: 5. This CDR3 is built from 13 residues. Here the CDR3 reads CAWRRDRDHEQYF. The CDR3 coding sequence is TGTGCCTGGAGACGGGACAGGGACCACGAGCAGTACTTC.

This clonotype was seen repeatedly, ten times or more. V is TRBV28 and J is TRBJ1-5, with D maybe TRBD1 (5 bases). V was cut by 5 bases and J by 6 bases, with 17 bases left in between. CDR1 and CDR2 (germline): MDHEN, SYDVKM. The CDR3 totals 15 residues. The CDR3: CASSTGTVGLQPQHF. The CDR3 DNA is TGTGCCAGCAGTACCGGGACGGTGGGTCTTCAGCCCCAGCATTTT.

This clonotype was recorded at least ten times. The DNA for the CDR3 is TGCAGTGCGGCGGACAGGGGAGGAACTGAAGCTTTCTTT. It encodes CSAADRGGTEAFF. V is TRBV20-1 and J is TRBJ1-1, with 9 bases fitting TRBD1. Germline CDR1 reads DFQATT; CDR2 reads SNEGSKA (reference sequence). This CDR3 spans 13 amino acids. The junction had 7 bases not matched to a gene; V was cut back by 6 bases and J by 5 bases.

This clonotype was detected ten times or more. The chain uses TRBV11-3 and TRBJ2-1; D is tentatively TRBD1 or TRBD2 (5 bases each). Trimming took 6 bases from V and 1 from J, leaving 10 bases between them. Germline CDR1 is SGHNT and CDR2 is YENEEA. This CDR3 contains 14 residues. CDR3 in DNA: TGTGCCAGCAGTTTATGGGGGTCCTACAATGAGCAGTTCTTC. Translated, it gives CASSLWGSYNEQFF. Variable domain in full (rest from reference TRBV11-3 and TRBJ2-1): EAGVVQSPRYKIIEKKQPVAFWCNPISGHNTLYWYLQNLGQGPELLIRYENEEAVDDSQLPKDRFSAERLKGVDSTLKIQPAELGDSAVYLCASSLWGSYNEQFFGPGTRLTVL.

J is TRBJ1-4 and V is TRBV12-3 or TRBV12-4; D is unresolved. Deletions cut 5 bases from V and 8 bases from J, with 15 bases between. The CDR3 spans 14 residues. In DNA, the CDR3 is TGTGCCAGCAGTCCCATAAATCAGAGGGAAAAACTGTTTTTT. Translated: CASSPINQREKLFF.

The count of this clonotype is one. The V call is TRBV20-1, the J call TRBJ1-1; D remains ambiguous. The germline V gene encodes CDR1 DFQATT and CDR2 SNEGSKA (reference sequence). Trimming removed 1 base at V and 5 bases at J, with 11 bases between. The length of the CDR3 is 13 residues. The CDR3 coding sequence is TGCAGTGCTAGAGCCAGCCCACTGACTGAAGCTTTCTTT. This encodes CSARASPLTEAFF.

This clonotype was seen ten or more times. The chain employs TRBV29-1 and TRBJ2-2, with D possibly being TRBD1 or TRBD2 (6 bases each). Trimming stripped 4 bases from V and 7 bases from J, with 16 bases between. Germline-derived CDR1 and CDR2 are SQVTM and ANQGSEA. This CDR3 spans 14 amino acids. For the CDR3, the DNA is TGCAGCGTTGGGGACGGGGGCCAAGTCGGGGAGCTGTTTTTT. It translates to CSVGDGGQVGELFF.

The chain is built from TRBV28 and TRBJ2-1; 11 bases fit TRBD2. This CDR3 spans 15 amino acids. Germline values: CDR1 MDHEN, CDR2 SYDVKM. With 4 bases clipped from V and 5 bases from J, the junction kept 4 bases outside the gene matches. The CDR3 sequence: CASSSGTSGNNEQFF. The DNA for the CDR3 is TGTGCCAGCAGTTCAGGGACTAGCGGAAACAATGAGCAGTTCTTC.

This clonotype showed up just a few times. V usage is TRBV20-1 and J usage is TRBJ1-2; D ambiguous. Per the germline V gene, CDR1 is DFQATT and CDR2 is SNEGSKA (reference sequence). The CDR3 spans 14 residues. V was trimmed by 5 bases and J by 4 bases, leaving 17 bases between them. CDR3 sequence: CSAPLLGGSYGYTF. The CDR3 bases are TGCAGTGCTCCTCTCCTCGGAGGGAGCTATGGCTACACCTTC.

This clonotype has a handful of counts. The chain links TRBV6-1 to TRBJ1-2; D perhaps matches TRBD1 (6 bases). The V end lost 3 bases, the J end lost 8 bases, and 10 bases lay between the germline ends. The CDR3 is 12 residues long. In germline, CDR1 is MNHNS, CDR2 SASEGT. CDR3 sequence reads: CASSDGGRGYTF. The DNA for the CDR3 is TGTGCCAGCAGTGACGGGGGGCGCGGCTACACCTTC.

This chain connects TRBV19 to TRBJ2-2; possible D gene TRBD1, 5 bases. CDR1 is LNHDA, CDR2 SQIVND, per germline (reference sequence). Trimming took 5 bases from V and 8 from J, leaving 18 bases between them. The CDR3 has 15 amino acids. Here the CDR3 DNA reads TGTGCCAGTAGTCGGCAGGGAATGGTACTTGGGGAGCTGTTTTTT. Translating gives CASSRQGMVLGELFF.

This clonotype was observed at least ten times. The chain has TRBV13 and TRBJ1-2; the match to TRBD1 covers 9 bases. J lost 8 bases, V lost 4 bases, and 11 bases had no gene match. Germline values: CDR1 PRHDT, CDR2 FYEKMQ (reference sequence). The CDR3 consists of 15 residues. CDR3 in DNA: TGTGCCAGCAGCTACGGGACAGGGACAGTGGCAGGCTACACCTTC. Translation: CASSYGTGTVAGYTF. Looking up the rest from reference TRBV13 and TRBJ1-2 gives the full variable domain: AAGVIQSPRHLIKEKRETATLKCYPIPRHDTVYWYQQGPGQDPQFLISFYEKMQSDKGSIPDRFSAQQFSDYHSELNMSSLELGDSALYFCASSYGTGTVAGYTFGSGTRLTVV.

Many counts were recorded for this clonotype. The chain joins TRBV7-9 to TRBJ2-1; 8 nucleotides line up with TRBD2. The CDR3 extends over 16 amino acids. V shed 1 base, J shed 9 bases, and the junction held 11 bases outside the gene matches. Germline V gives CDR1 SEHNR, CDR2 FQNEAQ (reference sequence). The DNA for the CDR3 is TGTGCCAGCAGCTTAGGGGACCTAGCGGGTCTAAGTGAGCAGTTCTTC. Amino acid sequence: CASSLGDLAGLSEQFF.

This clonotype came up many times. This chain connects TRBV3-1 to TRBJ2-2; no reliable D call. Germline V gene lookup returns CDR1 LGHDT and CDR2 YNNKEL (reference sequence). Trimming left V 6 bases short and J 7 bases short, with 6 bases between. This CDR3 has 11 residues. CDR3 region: CASRDDGELFF. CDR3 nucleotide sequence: TGTGCCAGCAGAGATGACGGGGAGCTGTTTTTT.

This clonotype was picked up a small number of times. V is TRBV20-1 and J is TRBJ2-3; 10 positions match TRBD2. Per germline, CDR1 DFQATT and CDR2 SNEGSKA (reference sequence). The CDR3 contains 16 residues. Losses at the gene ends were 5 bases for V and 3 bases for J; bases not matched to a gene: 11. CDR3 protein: CSARTSGFQITDTQYF. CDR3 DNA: TGCAGTGCTCGGACTAGCGGATTCCAAATTACAGATACGCAGTATTTT.